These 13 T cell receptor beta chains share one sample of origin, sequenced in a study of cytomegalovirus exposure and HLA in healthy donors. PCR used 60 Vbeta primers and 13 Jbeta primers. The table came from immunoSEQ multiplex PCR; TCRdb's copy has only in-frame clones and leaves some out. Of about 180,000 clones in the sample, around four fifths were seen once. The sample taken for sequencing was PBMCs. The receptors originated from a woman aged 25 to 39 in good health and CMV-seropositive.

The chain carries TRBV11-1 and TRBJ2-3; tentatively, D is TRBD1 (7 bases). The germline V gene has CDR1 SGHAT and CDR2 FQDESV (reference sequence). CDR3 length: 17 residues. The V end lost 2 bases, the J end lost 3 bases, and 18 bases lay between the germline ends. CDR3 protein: CASSLIPAGGRTDTQYF. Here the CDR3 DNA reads TGTGCCAGCAGCTTAATCCCCGCAGGGGGGAGAACAGATACGCAGTATTTT.

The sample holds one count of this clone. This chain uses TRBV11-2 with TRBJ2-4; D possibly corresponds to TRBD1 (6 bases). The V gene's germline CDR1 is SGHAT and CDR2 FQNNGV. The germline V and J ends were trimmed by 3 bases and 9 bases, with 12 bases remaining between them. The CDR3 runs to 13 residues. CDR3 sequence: CASSFGRGTIQYF. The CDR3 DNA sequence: TGTGCCAGCAGCTTCGGCAGGGGTACCATTCAGTACTTC.

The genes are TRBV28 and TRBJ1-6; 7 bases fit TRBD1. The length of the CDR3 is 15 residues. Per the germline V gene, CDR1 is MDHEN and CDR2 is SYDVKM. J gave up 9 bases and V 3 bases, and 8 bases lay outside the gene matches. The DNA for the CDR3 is TGTGCCAGCAGTTTCGCCGACAGGGTCGGTTCACCCCTCCACTTT. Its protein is CASSFADRVGSPLHF.

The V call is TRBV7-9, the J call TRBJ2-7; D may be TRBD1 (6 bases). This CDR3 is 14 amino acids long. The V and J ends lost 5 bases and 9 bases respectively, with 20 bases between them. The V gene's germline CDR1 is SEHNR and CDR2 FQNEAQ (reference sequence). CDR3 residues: CASSLGTRPLRQYF. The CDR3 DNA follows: TGTGCCAGCAGCCTCGGGACAAGGCCCCTTCGGCAGTACTTC.

CDR3 coding DNA: TGCAGCGTTGGGCACAGCTATGGCTACACCTTC. It encodes CSVGHSYGYTF. V is TRBV29-1 and J is TRBJ1-2; D unresolved. V was cut by 4 bases and J by 4 bases, with 7 bases left in between. The CDR3 totals 11 residues. Germline loops: CDR1 SQVTM, CDR2 ANQGSEA.

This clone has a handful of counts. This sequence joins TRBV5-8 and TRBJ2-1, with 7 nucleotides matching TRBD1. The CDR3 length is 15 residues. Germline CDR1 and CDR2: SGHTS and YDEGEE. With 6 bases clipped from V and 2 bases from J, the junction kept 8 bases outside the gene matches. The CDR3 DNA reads TGTGCCAGCACCTTCGACAGGGCGACCTACAATGAGCAGTTCTTC. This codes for CASTFDRATYNEQFF.

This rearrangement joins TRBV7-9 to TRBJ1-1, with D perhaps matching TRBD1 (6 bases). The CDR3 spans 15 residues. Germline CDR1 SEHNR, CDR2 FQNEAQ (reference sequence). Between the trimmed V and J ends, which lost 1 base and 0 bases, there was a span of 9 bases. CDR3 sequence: CASSLEQGLNTEAFF. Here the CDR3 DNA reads TGTGCCAGCAGCTTAGAACAGGGTTTGAACACTGAAGCTTTCTTT.

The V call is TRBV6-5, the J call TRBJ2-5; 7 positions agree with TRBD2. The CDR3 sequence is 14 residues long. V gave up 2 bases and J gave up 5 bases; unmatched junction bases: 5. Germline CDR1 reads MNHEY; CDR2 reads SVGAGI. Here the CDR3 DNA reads TGTGCCAGCAGTTACATGGACGGGAGGGAGACCCAGTACTTC. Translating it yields CASSYMDGRETQYF.

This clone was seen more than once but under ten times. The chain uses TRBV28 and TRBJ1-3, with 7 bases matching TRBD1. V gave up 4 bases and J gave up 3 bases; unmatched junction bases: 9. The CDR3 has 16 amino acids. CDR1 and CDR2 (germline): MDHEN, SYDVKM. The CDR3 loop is CASSSHLQGGGNTIYF. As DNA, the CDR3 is TGTGCCAGCAGTTCTCACCTCCAGGGGGGTGGAAACACCATATATTTT.

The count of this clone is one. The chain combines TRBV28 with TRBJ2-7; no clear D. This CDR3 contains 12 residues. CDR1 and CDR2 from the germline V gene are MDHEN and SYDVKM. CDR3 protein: CGTGLTTYEQYF. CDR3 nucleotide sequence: TGTGGCACCGGTCTTACGACCTACGAGCAGTACTTC.

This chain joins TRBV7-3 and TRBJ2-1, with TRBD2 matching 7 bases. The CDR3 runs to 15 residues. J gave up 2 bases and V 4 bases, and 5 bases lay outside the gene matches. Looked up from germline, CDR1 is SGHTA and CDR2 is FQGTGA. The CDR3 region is CASSSASGTYNEQFF. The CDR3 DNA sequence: TGTGCCAGCAGCTCGGCCAGCGGGACCTACAATGAGCAGTTCTTC.

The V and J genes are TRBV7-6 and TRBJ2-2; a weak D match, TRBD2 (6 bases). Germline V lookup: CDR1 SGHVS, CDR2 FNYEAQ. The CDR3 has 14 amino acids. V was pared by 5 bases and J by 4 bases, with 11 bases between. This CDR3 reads CASSMEGFTGELFF. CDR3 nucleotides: TGTGCCAGCAGCATGGAGGGGTTCACCGGGGAGCTGTTTTTT.

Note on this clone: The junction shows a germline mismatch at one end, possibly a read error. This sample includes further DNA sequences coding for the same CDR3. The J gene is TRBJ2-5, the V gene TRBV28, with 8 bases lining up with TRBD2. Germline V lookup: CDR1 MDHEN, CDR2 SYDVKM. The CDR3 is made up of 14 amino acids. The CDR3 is CASGGGPVQETQYF. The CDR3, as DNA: TGCGCCAGCGGCGGGGGGCCGGTCCAAGAGACCCAGTACTTC.